This T cell receptor (beta chain) was captured in a study of Ad26.COV2.S vaccination and SARS-CoV-2 variants. At the level of the study: Donor allocation was to the COV1001 Ad26.COV2.S trial arm. Study conclusions and caveats: Vaccine and placebo recipients had comparable breadth of non-spike TCRs.

As for this clone: Its antigen is as yet unknown.

Germline CDR1 reads SGDLS; CDR2 reads YYNGEE. The CDR3 spans 16 residues. The V segment lost 4 bases and the J segment 9 bases; nucleotides outside the gene matches: 10. Treatment: over 15 received Ad26.COV2.S at low or high dose, single or two shots; roughly five received placebo; per-sample allocation not given. Sampling was done on day 63 after the first vaccine or placebo injection. The donor's status was that of an adult aged 18-55 years in Boston. An Ad26 vector expressing Wuhan-strain SARS-CoV-2 spike constituted the vaccine. The method was immunoSEQ multiplex PCR; TCRdb's version includes in-frame clones alone and lacks a portion of them. The sample shows about 350,000 clones, roughly 91% of them seen only once.

The sequencing here drew on peripheral blood, taken in a trial of Ad26.COV2.S vaccine versus placebo. This TCR derives from a person between 18 and 65 years old who received the Ad26.COV2.S COVID-19 vaccine or a placebo. This rearrangement joins TRBV9 to TRBJ2-1; 13 nucleotides align to TRBD2. CDR3 sequence reads: CASSPRTSGSSSEQFF. The CDR3, as DNA: TGTGCCAGCAGCCCCCGGACTAGCGGGAGTTCGAGTGAGCAGTTCTTC.